This T cell receptor beta chain is drawn from a study of cytomegalovirus exposure and HLA in healthy donors. Study-wide findings and caveats: A classifier reportedly called cytomegalovirus status with high sensitivity and specificity.

The protocol was immunoSEQ multiplex PCR, while the TCRdb copy is restricted to in-frame clones and leaves out a portion. The data show about 110,000 clones, with approximately 94% seen just once and roughly 0.7% held by the top ten. The CDR3 consists of 11 residues. From germline, CDR1 is SEHNR and CDR2 FQNEAQ (reference sequence). V was clipped by 11 bases and J by 1 base, with 8 bases between them. With respect to this clone: Its specificity is unknown.

Sequencing used PBMCs. The receptor's source is a woman aged 18-29 years in good health and CMV-seronegative. The chain couples TRBV7-9 to TRBJ1-1; tentative D call: TRBD1 (6 bases). This CDR3 reads CAGQPNTEAFF. CDR3 in DNA: TGTGCCGGACAGCCGAACACTGAAGCTTTCTTT.